The rows below give T cell receptor beta chains drawn from one sample of a study of cytomegalovirus exposure and HLA in healthy donors. The data were produced by immunoSEQ multiplex PCR, yet TCRdb's version contains in-frame clones alone and is incomplete. The sample includes around 130,000 clones, 70% to 85% seen only once; the top ten take about 2.9%. What was sequenced was PBMCs. The receptors were sampled from a boy aged 2 to 9 in good health and CMV-seronegative. CDR3s include the opening cysteine and the closing phenylalanine or tryptophan. Each record gives: D gene, J gene, clone size, V gene, CDR3 DNA, CDR3 protein. A D gene is named only where the DNA matches it firmly. Some rows have no size entry. The others give once, few or many, or a class for an expanded clone.

NA,TRBJ1-4,NA,TRBV18,TGTGCCAGCTCACCAAGCGGGGAGGACGAAAAACTGTTTTTT,CASSPSGEDEKLFF
NA,TRBJ2-3,few,TRBV29-1,TGCAGCGTTGTGGTGATTGAGGAGTGGCGGGACTTAGATACGCAGTATTTT,CSVVVIEEWRDLDTQYF
NA,TRBJ1-1,NA,TRBV4-2,TGTGCCAGCAGCCAAGATGGGGGGTCCCTAATGAACACTGAAGCTTTCTTT,CASSQDGGSLMNTEAFF
NA,TRBJ1-6,NA,TRBV9,TGTGCCAGCAGCGTAGGGCAAGATTCACCCCTCCACTTT,CASSVGQDSPLHF
NA,TRBJ2-1,NA,TRBV19,TGTGCCAGTAGCCCGGGAGATGAGCAGTTCTTC,CASSPGDEQFF
NA,TRBJ2-7,NA,TRBV19,TGTGCCAGTAGTATAGCAATTAGCGCAAACTACGAGCAGTACTTC,CASSIAISANYEQYF
TRBD2,TRBJ2-1,NA,TRBV6-1,TGTGCCAGCAGTGAAACTAGCGAACCATACAATGAGCAGTTCTTC,CASSETSEPYNEQFF
TRBD1,TRBJ2-3,few,TRBV5-1,TGCGCCAGCACTGCGGGACAGGGGAAAACAGATACGCAGTATTTT,CASTAGQGKTDTQYF
NA,TRBJ1-1,once,TRBV6-1,TGTGCCAGCAGTCGTATAGGGGGGGTGAACACTGAAGCTTTCTTT,CASSRIGGVNTEAFF
NA,TRBJ2-7,NA,TRBV5-1,TGCGCCAGCAGCTTGGGAGGGTACGAGCAGTACTTC,CASSLGGYEQYF
TRBD2,TRBJ2-1,NA,TRBV19,TGTGCCAGTAGTATAGATGGGGGCGGGGGGGCATTTAATGAGCAGTTCTTC,CASSIDGGGGAFNEQFF
NA,TRBJ2-1,NA,TRBV19,TGTGCCAGTACCTCACAGGGTACCTCCTACAATGAGCAGTTCTTC,CASTSQGTSYNEQFF
NA,TRBJ1-1,NA,TRBV5-6,TGTGCCAGCAGCTTTCCGGGGGGCGGGGGAAGGGCGACTGAAGCTTTCTTT,CASSFPGGGGRATEAFF
NA,TRBJ2-2,NA,TRBV9,TGTGCCAGCAGGGATGAAAGGGAGTCCGGGGAGCTGTTTTTT,CASRDERESGELFF
NA,TRBJ1-1,few,TRBV6-5,TGTGCCAGCAGTTATTCCGGGGGGTACACTGAAGCTTTCTTT,CASSYSGGYTEAFF
NA,TRBJ1-2,NA,TRBV6-6,TGTGCCAGCATCCGGGAACAAACTAACTATGGCTACACCTTC,CASIREQTNYGYTF
TRBD2,TRBJ2-3,once,TRBV2,TGTGCCAGCAGACGACTAGCGGGAGATCCAGATACGCAGTATTTT,CASRRLAGDPDTQYF
NA,TRBJ2-2,NA,TRBV6-5,TGTGCCAGCAGTTACCCCGGCGGGGAGCTGTTTTTT,CASSYPGGELFF
NA,TRBJ1-1,few,TRBV6-5,TGTGCCAGCAGGGTTGGGGCGTCGACTGAAGCTTTCTTT,CASRVGASTEAFF
NA,TRBJ1-2,NA,TRBV15,TGTGCCACCAGCGCTCGGACAGCCTCTTATGGCTACACCTTC,CATSARTASYGYTF
NA,TRBJ1-1,NA,TRBV2,TGTGCCAGTCACAGGGTGGTTACTACTGAAGCTTTCTTT,CASHRVVTTEAFF
NA,TRBJ2-3,NA,TRBV7-3,TGTGCCAGCAGCCCCATCGTTTCGGTATCTAGCACAGATACGCAGTATTTT,CASSPIVSVSSTDTQYF
NA,TRBJ1-1,NA,TRBV6-5,TGTGCCAGCAGTTACTCCTTCGGCACTGAAGCTTTCTTT,CASSYSFGTEAFF
TRBD2,TRBJ2-1,NA,TRBV5-3,TGTGCCAGAAGCGGACCCCCAGCGGGGGCTTACAATGAGCAGTTCTTC,CARSGPPAGAYNEQFF
TRBD2,TRBJ2-3,NA,TRBV9,TGTGCCAGCAGCGGGGCTAGCGGGGGACCTTCTAGCACAGATACGCAGTATTTT,CASSGASGGPSSTDTQYF
TRBD2,TRBJ2-1,NA,TRBV9,TGTGCCAGCAGCCCCCCGCGGGAGGCCTCCCCCCATGAGCAGTTCTTC,CASSPPREASPHEQFF
NA,TRBJ2-3,few,TRBV12-5,TGTGCTAGTGGTTTGTCGGATACGCAGTATTTT,CASGLSDTQYF
NA,TRBJ1-2,NA,TRBV2,TGTGCCAGCAGTGTTGAGGGTGATGGCTACACCTTC,CASSVEGDGYTF
TRBD1,TRBJ2-7,NA,TRBV6-5,TGTGCCAGCAGTACGGGACAGGGGGCGAGAGAGCAGTACTTC,CASSTGQGAREQYF
NA,TRBJ1-1,NA,TRBV15,TGTGCCACCAGCAGAGAAGGGGTGAACACTGAAGCTTTCTTT,CATSREGVNTEAFF
NA,TRBJ1-2,NA,TRBV19,TGTGCCAGTACCAAAGGGCCCTCCCGGCTTGTGAGGGATGGCTACACCTTC,CASTKGPSRLVRDGYTF
NA,TRBJ1-1,NA,TRBV7-7,TGTGCTAGCAGCCCCCCACAGGGTGCGAACACTGAAGCTTTCTTT,CASSPPQGANTEAFF
NA,TRBJ1-2,once,TRBV2,TGTGCCAGCAGGTGGACGGGAGGCTACACCTTC,CASRWTGGYTF
NA,TRBJ2-1,NA,TRBV6-5,TGTGCCAGCAGTTACTCGCAACAGGGTGGCGAGCAGTTCTTC,CASSYSQQGGEQFF
TRBD2,TRBJ2-7,NA,TRBV9,TGTGCCAGCAGCGCGTCGGGGGGGGGCAGCGAGCAGTACTTC,CASSASGGGSEQYF
NA,TRBJ1-1,NA,TRBV5-6,TGTGCCAGCAGCTTGGCCCCAGGTGGTATTCAATCGATGGCTGAAGCTTTCTTT,CASSLAPGGIQSMAEAFF
NA,TRBJ2-6,once,TRBV4-3,TGCGCCAGCAGCCAAGGGGACACCCGCTCTGGGGCCAACGTCCTGACTTTC,CASSQGDTRSGANVLTF
TRBD1,TRBJ1-4,few,TRBV10-3,TGTGCCATCAGTGATCCGGACAGGAACGATGAAAAACTGTTTTTT,CAISDPDRNDEKLFF
NA,TRBJ2-5,once,TRBV6-1,TGTGCCAGCCTTAAGGCGGGACTCGAAGAGACCCAGTACTTC,CASLKAGLEETQYF
NA,TRBJ2-6,NA,TRBV4-3,TGCGCCAGCAGCCAAGACGCAGGGATTCACTCTGGGGCCAACGTCCTGACTTTC,CASSQDAGIHSGANVLTF
NA,TRBJ2-1,NA,TRBV29-1,TGCAGCGCAGAGGGGGGGGGTGGGAATGAGCAGTTCTTC,CSAEGGGGNEQFF
TRBD1,TRBJ2-2,NA,TRBV10-1,TGCGCCAGCAGTGAGGGGACAGGGCAAACCGGGGAGCTGTTTTTT,CASSEGTGQTGELFF
TRBD2,TRBJ2-1,NA,TRBV19,TGTGCCATTCGCGGGAGGGCCAATGAGCAGTTCTTC,CAIRGRANEQFF
TRBD1,TRBJ1-1,NA,TRBV27,TGTGCCAGCAGTCAGACAGGGGCTGAAGCTTTCTTT,CASSQTGAEAFF
NA,TRBJ1-2,NA,TRBV5-1,TGCGCCAGCAGCTTGGGAGGCAGTCTAAACTATGGCTACACCTTC,CASSLGGSLNYGYTF
TRBD2,TRBJ2-3,NA,TRBV11-1,TGTGCCAGCAGCTTCGGTAGCGGGGGAGATACGCAGTATTTT,CASSFGSGGDTQYF
TRBD1,TRBJ1-6,NA,TRBV4-2,TGTGCCAGCAGCCAAGGACAGGGTGGCCTCTATAATTCACCCCTCCACTTT,CASSQGQGGLYNSPLHF
NA,TRBJ2-5,NA,TRBV7-2,TGTGCCAGCAGCCTTAGTCTCGTCGAGACCCAGTACTTC,CASSLSLVETQYF
NA,TRBJ2-1,NA,TRBV4-1,TGCGCCAGCAGCCAATATACAGGGAAGGTTTACAATGAGCAGTTCTTC,CASSQYTGKVYNEQFF
NA,TRBJ2-7,NA,TRBV7-2,TGTGCCAGCAGCTTAGCGCTAGGATACGAGCAGTACTTC,CASSLALGYEQYF
TRBD2,TRBJ2-7,NA,TRBV9,TGTGCCAGCAGCGTAGGGGAGGGGCTCTACGAGCAGTACTTC,CASSVGEGLYEQYF
TRBD1,TRBJ2-7,NA,TRBV6-5,TGTGCCAGCAGTCGGACAGGGGGCATCTACGAGCAGTACTTC,CASSRTGGIYEQYF
NA,TRBJ2-1,once,TRBV9,TGTGCCAGCAGCGGGGGGGGGCATGTTGAGCAGTTCTTC,CASSGGGHVEQFF